This T cell receptor (beta chain) was retrieved from a study of cytomegalovirus exposure and HLA in healthy donors. Study context: Unique TCRs numbering some 80 million, obtained from HLA-typed donors, made up an early data release. General study points: In vitro checks showed that three CMV-associated chains really do target CMV antigens.

This clone has a handful of counts. No antigen is known for it. Germline V gene sequence: CDR1 ENHRY, CDR2 SYGVKD. The V segment lost 7 bases and the J segment 1 base; nucleotides outside the gene matches: 8. The CDR3 loop spans 15 amino acids. These donors, healthy bone marrow donors, were studied. Primers included in the PCR were 60 Vbeta and 13 Jbeta primers. Per the authors' pipeline: An analysis that came later counted roughly 87 million unique TCR beta chains, approximately 10 million shared. The method was immunoSEQ multiplex PCR; TCRdb's version includes in-frame clones alone and lacks a portion of them. The V and J calls and clone size come from that table; D and trimming were worked out from the DNA. The sample lists about 190,000 clones; roughly 80% were seen once.

J is TRBJ2-5 and V is TRBV10-3; 8 bases fit TRBD2. Sequenced: PBMCs. The sequence came from a woman aged 25 to 45 in good health and CMV-seropositive. CDR3 amino acids: CAITEQRGPQETQYF. For the CDR3, the DNA is TGTGCCATCACTGAACAGCGGGGGCCCCAAGAGACCCAGTACTTC.